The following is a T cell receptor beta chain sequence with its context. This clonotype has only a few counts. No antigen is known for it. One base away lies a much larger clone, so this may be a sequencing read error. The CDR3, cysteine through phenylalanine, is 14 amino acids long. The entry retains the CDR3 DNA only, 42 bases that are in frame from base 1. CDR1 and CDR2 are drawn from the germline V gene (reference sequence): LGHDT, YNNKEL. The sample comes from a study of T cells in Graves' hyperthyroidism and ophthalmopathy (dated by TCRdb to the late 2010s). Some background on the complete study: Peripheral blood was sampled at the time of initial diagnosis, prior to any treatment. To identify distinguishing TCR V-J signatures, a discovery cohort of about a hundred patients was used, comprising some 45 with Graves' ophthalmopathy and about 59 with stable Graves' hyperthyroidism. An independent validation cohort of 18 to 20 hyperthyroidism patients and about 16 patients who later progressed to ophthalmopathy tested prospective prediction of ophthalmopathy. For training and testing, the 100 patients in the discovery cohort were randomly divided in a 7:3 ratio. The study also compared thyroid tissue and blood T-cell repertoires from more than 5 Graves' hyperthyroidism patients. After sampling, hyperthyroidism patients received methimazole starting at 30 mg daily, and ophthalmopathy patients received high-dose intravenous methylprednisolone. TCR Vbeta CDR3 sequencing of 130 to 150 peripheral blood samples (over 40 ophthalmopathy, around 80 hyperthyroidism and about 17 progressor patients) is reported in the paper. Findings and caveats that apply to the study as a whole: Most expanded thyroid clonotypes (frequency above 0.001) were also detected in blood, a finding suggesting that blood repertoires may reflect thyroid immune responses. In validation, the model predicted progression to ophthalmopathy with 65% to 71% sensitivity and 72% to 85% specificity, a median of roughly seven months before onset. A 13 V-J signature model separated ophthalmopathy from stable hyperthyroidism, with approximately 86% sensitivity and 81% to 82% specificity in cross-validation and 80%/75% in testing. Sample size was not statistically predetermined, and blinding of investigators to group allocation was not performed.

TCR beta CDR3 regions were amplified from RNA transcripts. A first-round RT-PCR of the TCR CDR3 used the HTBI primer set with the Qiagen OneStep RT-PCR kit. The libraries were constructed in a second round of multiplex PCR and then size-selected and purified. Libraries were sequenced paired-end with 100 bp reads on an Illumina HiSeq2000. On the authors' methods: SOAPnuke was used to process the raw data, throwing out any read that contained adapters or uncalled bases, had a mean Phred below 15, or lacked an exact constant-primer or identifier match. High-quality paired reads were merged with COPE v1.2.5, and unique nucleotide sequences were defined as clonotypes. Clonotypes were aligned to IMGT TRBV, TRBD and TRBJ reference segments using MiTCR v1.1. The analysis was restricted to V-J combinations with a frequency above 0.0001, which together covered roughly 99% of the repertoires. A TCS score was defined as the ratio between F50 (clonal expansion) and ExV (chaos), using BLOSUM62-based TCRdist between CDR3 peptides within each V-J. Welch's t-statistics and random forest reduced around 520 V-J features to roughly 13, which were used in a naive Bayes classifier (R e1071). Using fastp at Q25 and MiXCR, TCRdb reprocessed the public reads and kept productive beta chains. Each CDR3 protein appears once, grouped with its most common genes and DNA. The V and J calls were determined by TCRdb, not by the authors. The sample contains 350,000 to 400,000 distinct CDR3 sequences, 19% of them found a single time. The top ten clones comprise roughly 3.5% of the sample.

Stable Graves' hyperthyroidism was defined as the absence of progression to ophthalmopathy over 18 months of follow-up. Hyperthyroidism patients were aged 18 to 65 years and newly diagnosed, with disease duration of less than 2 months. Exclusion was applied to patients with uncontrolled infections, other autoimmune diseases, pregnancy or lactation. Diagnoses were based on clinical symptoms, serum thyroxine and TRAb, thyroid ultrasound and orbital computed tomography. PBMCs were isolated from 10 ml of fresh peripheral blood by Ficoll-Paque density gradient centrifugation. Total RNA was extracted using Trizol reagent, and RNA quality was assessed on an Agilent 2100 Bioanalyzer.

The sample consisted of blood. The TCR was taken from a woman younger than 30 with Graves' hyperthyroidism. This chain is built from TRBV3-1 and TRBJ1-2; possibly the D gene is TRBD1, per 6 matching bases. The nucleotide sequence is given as TGTGCCAGCAGCCACGGGGGCAGAGATGATGGCTACAGCTTC. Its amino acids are CASSHGGRDDGYSF.